This entry describes one T cell receptor beta chain. This clone has a single count. No antigen is known for it. No base quality information exists; no much larger clone differs at one position. The data derive from a study of shared clonotypes between healthy human individuals (dated by TCRdb to 2018 to 2021). About the investigation overall: The cohort comprised two women and three men aged 18 to 49 years. Libraries were prepared and TCR repertoires were sequenced by different laboratories using diverse techniques, in order to increase sequencing depth and limit assay-specific biases. For each donor, CD4 naive and CD4 memory were each run on three plates, CD8 naive on two plates, and CD8 memory on one plate. To estimate repertoire size and how much clonotype sharing occurs between individuals, the study deeply sequenced the blood TCR repertoires of five healthy adults. Each donor's leukapheresis produced roughly between roughly 0.94 and 9.5 billion PBMCs.

Using the deep immunoSEQ assay, TCR CDR3 regions were amplified from genomic DNA by multiplex PCR. Extracted genomic DNA from each cell subset was spread evenly across all wells of several immunoSEQ 96-well plates, with each plate serving as a replicate. For sorted subsets, approximately 0.2 ug of genomic DNA, equivalent to 30,000 or so T cell genomes, went into each replicate PCR. Purified libraries were quantified with a Qubit 3.0 fluorometer, sized on a Bioanalyzer 2100, and re-quantified with the KAPA Library Quantification kit. Every immunoSEQ 96-well plate was sequenced on a separate single-read 150-cycle Illumina NextSeq 550 flow cell. For the original study's pipeline: Because only junctional sequences without quality scores were contained in the immunoSEQ output, filtering matching that applied to full-length reads could not be performed. Sequences were annotated with PyIR, a Python wrapper for IgBLAST v1.9, and V/J genes and CDR3 were assigned using IMGT germline references. Any read was removed if the V/J assignment was weak (E-value above 1e-6), the CDR3 was missing, or the read contained stop codons, out-of-frame junctions, or ambiguous translated residues. V3J clonotypes were defined by identical inferred V gene, J gene, and CDR3 amino acid sequence. The percentage overlap between two repertoires was calculated by dividing the number of shared unique clonotypes by the size of the smaller repertoire. Richness of each repertoire was evaluated using RTK rarefaction, the Chao1 estimator, and Recon v2.1 estimates of unobserved clonotypes. Generation probabilities for all TCRbeta clonotypes obtained by the gDNA method from several donors were computed using OLGA. TCRdb took this table from immuneACCESS and kept in-frame rearrangements with V and J called. Such tables lack part of the clones; where checked against another copy, unresolved V genes explain under half of the gap, and the rest is unexplained. The D gene and trimming were derived from the DNA, and the V and J assignments and clone size from that table. The sample table records some 2.3 million clones; over 90% of these occur just once. The top ten constitute 0.3% to 0.4% of the sample.

The donors were healthy, HIV-negative adults with no recently reported acute infections or vaccinations. Only Caucasian adults living in Nashville, Tennessee, USA were represented among the donors. CD4+ T cells were enriched by magnetic negative selection; naive cells were then positively selected on CD45RA, and the negative fraction formed the memory subset. Blood was collected by leukapheresis, and PBMCs were isolated by Ficoll-Histopaque density gradient centrifugation and then cryopreserved in liquid nitrogen vapor phase. Analytical flow cytometry was used to check the purity and quantity of each magnetically sorted T cell population. Genomic DNA was isolated from every sorted fraction and measured by UV absorbance on a Nanodrop 2000c. Its CDR3 holds 15 amino acids, cysteine through phenylalanine. The only DNA kept is the CDR3, 45 bases in frame from the first base. CDR1 and CDR2 were assigned from the germline V gene as MNHNS and SASEGT. V is shortened by 3 bases, J by 0 bases, and the region joining them spans 11 bases.

Paper-wide results and their limitations: Clonotypes shared by all four sorted-subset donors showed higher generation probabilities than non-shared clonotypes. Sampling was limited to blood, and TCR repertoires in tissue likely differ from TCR repertoires in blood. Larger estimated clonotype richness was generally found for naive subsets than for memory subsets. Pairwise subsampling led to the expectation that sequencing depth would affect the degree of clonotype sharing among donors. Incomplete sequencing was indicated by rarefaction of sorted-subset datasets, despite the large sequencing depth. The small number of donors limited the genetic and exposure-history diversity represented. Approximately 5% of naive CD4, 3.5% of naive CD8, approximately 2.2% of memory CD4, and approximately 0.39% of memory CD8 clonotypes were shared across four donors.

Sequenced material: naive CD4+ T cells from PBMCs. The cell subset or site label corresponds to: CD45RA+ positively selected. The sequence joins TRBV6-1 to TRBJ1-1; D gene: possibly TRBD1, on 5 matching bases. This clonotype originated in a man younger than 35 in good health. Some clones in this sample may be carry-over from other donors' samples. The nucleotides read TGTGCCAGCAGTGATAAAGGGGTCATGAACACTGAAGCTTTCTTT. Its amino acids are CASSDKGVMNTEAFF.